The 25 T cell receptor beta chains presented below share a single source sample, sequenced in a study of cytomegalovirus exposure and HLA in healthy donors. PCR primers comprised 60 Vbeta and 13 Jbeta primers. Here immunoSEQ multiplex PCR was the method, and the copy in TCRdb shows in-frame clones only, minus some. This table holds approximately 110,000 clones. Specimen: PBMCs. These receptors originate from a man in his late teens or twenties in good health and CMV-seronegative.

The J gene is TRBJ1-1, the V gene TRBV19; a possible D gene is TRBD1 (5 bases). CDR1 is LNHDA and CDR2 is SQIVND in the germline V gene (reference sequence). This CDR3 has 15 residues. Trimming shortened V by 4 bases and J by 5 bases, and 17 bases separated the two germline ends. CDR3 protein: CASSTGGLRLTEAFF. The DNA of the CDR3 is TGTGCCAGTAGTACCGGGGGTCTGAGATTGACTGAAGCTTTCTTT. Using reference TRBV19 and TRBJ1-1 for the parts outside the CDR3, the full variable domain is DGGITQSPKYLFRKEGQNVTLSCEQNLNHDAMYWYRQDPGQGLRLIYYSQIVNDFQKGDIAEGYSVSREKKESFPLTVTSAQKNPTAFYLCASSTGGLRLTEAFFGQGTRLTVV.

The chain links TRBV27 to TRBJ2-7; TRBD1 matches 8 bases. Per germline, CDR1 MNHEY and CDR2 SMNVEV (reference sequence). The CDR3 has 14 amino acids. The V and J ends lost 8 bases and 2 bases, in that order; junction bases with no gene match: 8. The CDR3 here is CASAGQGYTYEQYF. CDR3 nucleotide sequence: TGTGCCAGCGCAGGACAGGGTTACACCTACGAGCAGTACTTC.

The genes are TRBV2 and TRBJ2-7; maybe TRBD1 (5 bases). This CDR3 region has 12 residues. The germline V and J ends were trimmed by 6 bases and 6 bases, with 12 bases remaining between them. In germline, CDR1 is SNHLY, CDR2 FYNNEI. The CDR3 is CASRVGPSEQYF. The CDR3 DNA sequence: TGTGCCAGCAGGGTGGGGCCCTCCGAGCAGTACTTC.

V gene TRBV7-6 combines with J gene TRBJ2-7; 7 bases line up with TRBD1. This CDR3 contains 14 residues. J lost 2 bases, V lost 6 bases, and 7 bases had no gene match. Germline V gives CDR1 SGHVS, CDR2 FNYEAQ. DNA of the CDR3: TGTGCCAGCAGACCTATAACAGGGGCCTACGAGCAGTACTTC. Translating gives CASRPITGAYEQYF.

V gene TRBV19 combines with J gene TRBJ2-5; TRBD1 agrees at 7 bases. Looked up from germline, CDR1 is LNHDA and CDR2 is SQIVND (reference sequence). The length of the CDR3 is 15 residues. V lost 3 bases, J lost 5 bases, and 9 bases stayed unmatched. CDR3 DNA: TGTGCCAGTAGTATTGGGACAGAGGGCGGGGAGACCCAGTACTTC. Protein product: CASSIGTEGGETQYF.

The genes are TRBV2 and TRBJ2-7; 11 bases are a match to TRBD1. The CDR3 is 14 amino acids. In germline, CDR1 is SNHLY, CDR2 FYNNEI. V shed 11 bases and J 3 bases; nucleotides not matched to a gene: 9. CDR3: CAYLAGQGVYEQYF. The DNA of the CDR3 is TGTGCCTACCTCGCGGGACAGGGGGTCTACGAGCAGTACTTC.

This sequence joins TRBV5-4 and TRBJ2-1; the D is unclear. Germline CDR1 and CDR2: SGHNT and YYREEE (reference sequence). Trimming cost V 5 bases and J 9 bases, with 9 bases left between them. The CDR3 covers 11 residues. Here the CDR3 DNA reads TGTGCCAGCAGTTCGCGAGGTGAGCAGTTCTTC. This translates into CASSSRGEQFF.

The chain joins TRBV5-6 to TRBJ2-3; perhaps TRBD2 as D (6 bases). Germline V gene data show CDR1 as SGHDT and CDR2 as YYEEEE. Trimming stripped 4 bases from V and 6 bases from J, with 18 bases between. The CDR3 is 15 residues long. CDR3 residues: CASSARDSIVDTQYF. The DNA of the CDR3 is TGTGCCAGCAGCGCCCGGGACTCCATCGTGGATACGCAGTATTTT.

V gene TRBV4-1 combines with J gene TRBJ2-7, with 7 bases aligning to TRBD1. V shed 1 base, J shed 2 bases, and the junction held 2 bases outside the gene matches. CDR3 length: 14 amino acids. From germline, CDR1 is MGHRA and CDR2 YSYEKL. The CDR3 spells CASSQVTGAYEQYF. CDR3 DNA: TGCGCCAGCAGCCAAGTAACAGGGGCCTACGAGCAGTACTTC.

V usage is TRBV5-4 and J usage is TRBJ1-2; D call uncertain. The germline V and J ends were trimmed by 1 base and 7 bases, with 14 bases remaining between them. This CDR3 comprises 14 residues. Germline V gene data show CDR1 as SGHNT and CDR2 as YYREEE (reference sequence). CDR3 DNA: TGTGCCAGCAGCTTGATGGTAACATCAGGTGGCTACACCTTC. Translation gives CASSLMVTSGGYTF.

The chain carries TRBV9 and TRBJ1-2; tentatively, D is TRBD1 (5 bases). V lost 3 bases to trimming and J lost 0 bases, with 24 bases between them. The length of the CDR3 is 19 residues. From germline, CDR1 is SGDLS and CDR2 YYNGEE. CDR3 nucleotide sequence: TGTGCCAGCAGCGGCGGTCGGGGGAGTGGGTACCTAGCTAACTATGGCTACACCTTC. It codes for CASSGGRGSGYLANYGYTF.

The chain combines TRBV18 with TRBJ1-1, with 9 bases fitting TRBD1. This CDR3 comprises 14 residues. From germline, CDR1 is KGHSH and CDR2 LQKENI. The trim removed 3 bases at V and 5 bases at J, leaving 4 bases unmatched. The CDR3 sequence is CASSPGTGRTEAFF. The CDR3 nucleotides read TGTGCCAGCTCACCTGGGACAGGGAGAACTGAAGCTTTCTTT.

This chain connects TRBV6-6 to TRBJ2-1, with D perhaps matching TRBD2 (5 bases). The CDR3 covers 14 residues. V dropped 0 bases and J dropped 7 bases, with 10 bases sitting between them. Germline values: CDR1 MNHNY, CDR2 SVGAGI (reference sequence). The CDR3 loop reads CASSYSSRGNEQFF. CDR3 DNA: TGTGCCAGCAGTTACTCGTCACGGGGAAATGAGCAGTTCTTC.

The rearrangement uses TRBV4-1 and TRBJ2-1; D ambiguous. Germline CDR1 MGHRA, CDR2 YSYEKL. Trimming shortened V by 1 base and J by 9 bases, and 19 bases separated the two germline ends. CDR3 length equals 16 residues. CDR3 amino acids: CASSQVWADPWAEQFF. CDR3 bases: TGCGCCAGCAGCCAAGTATGGGCAGATCCTTGGGCTGAGCAGTTCTTC.

V usage is TRBV19 and J usage is TRBJ2-3; 11 positions agree with TRBD2. Germline loops: CDR1 LNHDA, CDR2 SQIVND (reference sequence). With 2 bases clipped from V and 5 bases from J, the junction kept 3 bases outside the gene matches. The CDR3 covers 15 residues. The CDR3 nucleotides read TGTGCCAGTAGTATAACTAGCGGGAGTCAAGATACGCAGTATTTT. Translating it yields CASSITSGSQDTQYF.

The chain has TRBV5-1 and TRBJ2-7; 7 bases are a match to TRBD2. CDR1 and CDR2 from the germline V gene are SGHRS and YFSETQ. The CDR3 is 13 residues long. The trim removed 1 base at V and 4 bases at J, leaving 2 bases unmatched. This CDR3 is CASSLRLAYEQYF. The CDR3 DNA follows: TGCGCCAGCAGCTTGAGACTAGCTTACGAGCAGTACTTC.

The chain carries TRBV30 and TRBJ1-6; D gene unclear. Germline-derived CDR1 and CDR2 are GTSNPN and SVGIG (reference sequence). The CDR3 contains 13 residues. The V gene lost 4 bases and the J gene lost 6 bases, with 10 bases spanning the gap. CDR3 residues: CAWNLGGNSPLHF. The CDR3 DNA reads as TGTGCCTGGAATTTAGGAGGTAATTCACCCCTCCACTTT. Full variable domain (outside the CDR3, taken from reference TRBV30 and TRBJ1-6): SQTIHQWPATLVQPVGSPLSLECTVEGTSNPNLYWYRQAAGRGLQLLFYSVGIGQISSEVPQNLSASRPQDRQFILSSKKLLLSDSGFYLCAWNLGGNSPLHFGNGTRLTVT.

The V gene is TRBV9, the J gene TRBJ2-1; 11 bases align to TRBD2. Losses at the gene ends were 0 bases for V and 5 bases for J; bases not matched to a gene: 4. Germline CDR1 reads SGDLS; CDR2 reads YYNGEE. The CDR3 covers 16 residues. CDR3 in amino acids: CASSVATGLADNEQFF. The CDR3 coding sequence is TGTGCCAGCAGCGTAGCTACGGGACTAGCGGACAATGAGCAGTTCTTC.

The chain combines TRBV27 with TRBJ2-7, with 10 bases fitting TRBD2. V lost 3 bases and J lost 2; bases outside the gene matches: 10. This CDR3 has 17 residues. Germline V lookup: CDR1 MNHEY, CDR2 SMNVEV (reference sequence). CDR3 DNA: TGTGCCAGCAGTTTTCGGACTAGCGGAGTAGGGACCTACGAGCAGTACTTC. Amino acid sequence: CASSFRTSGVGTYEQYF.

This chain connects TRBV18 to TRBJ2-2; D is ambiguous. This CDR3 is 13 amino acids long. V lost 1 base to trimming and J lost 9 bases, with 9 bases between them. Per the germline V gene, CDR1 is KGHSH and CDR2 is LQKENI. The CDR3 DNA reads as TGTGCCAGCTCACCACTAGCTTTGCGGGAGCTGTTTTTT. Amino acid sequence: CASSPLALRELFF.

The chain has TRBV14 and TRBJ1-2; D is unclear. The CDR3 length is 14 residues. Germline V gene lookup returns CDR1 SGHDN and CDR2 FVKESK. The V and J ends lost 1 base and 2 bases respectively, with 8 bases between them. The CDR3 spells CASSQVTGNYGYTF. CDR3 in DNA: TGTGCCAGCAGCCAAGTAACGGGGAACTATGGCTACACCTTC.

The chain links TRBV21-1 to TRBJ2-7; TRBD2, the D gene given by the table, was not confirmed from the DNA. TRBV21-1 is a pseudogene locus. This CDR3 has 15 residues. The CDR3 protein is CASSLDGRYSYEQYF. CDR3 coding DNA: TGTGCCAGCAGCCTAGACGGGAGATACTCCTACGAGCAGTACTTC.

The chain couples TRBV4-2 to TRBJ2-5; TRBD2 agrees at 7 bases. J was trimmed by 4 bases and V by 4 bases; bases with no gene match: 6. Per germline, CDR1 LGHNA and CDR2 YNFKEQ. This CDR3 region has 14 residues. The CDR3 here is CASSPRGSGETQYF. CDR3 sequence (DNA): TGTGCCAGCAGCCCGCGCGGGAGCGGAGAGACCCAGTACTTC.

As DNA, the CDR3 is TGCGCCAGCAGTCCGGGGGGGGGACAGGGGACCTACGAGCAGTACTTC. It codes for CASSPGGGQGTYEQYF. The gene calls are TRBV5-1 and TRBJ2-7, with 10 positions matching TRBD1. This CDR3 is 16 amino acids long. Germline CDR1 is SGHRS and CDR2 is YFSETQ. The ends lost 5 bases at V and 2 bases at J; junction bases unmatched: 10.

The V gene is TRBV10-3, the J gene TRBJ1-1; TRBD1 is a possible D gene (6 bases). Germline values: CDR1 ENHRY, CDR2 SYGVKD. V was clipped by 6 bases and J by 0 bases, with 14 bases between them. There are 15 residues in the CDR3. CDR3 sequence: CAISAPDSMNTEAFF. CDR3 DNA sequence: TGTGCCATCAGCGCCCCGGACAGCATGAACACTGAAGCTTTCTTT.